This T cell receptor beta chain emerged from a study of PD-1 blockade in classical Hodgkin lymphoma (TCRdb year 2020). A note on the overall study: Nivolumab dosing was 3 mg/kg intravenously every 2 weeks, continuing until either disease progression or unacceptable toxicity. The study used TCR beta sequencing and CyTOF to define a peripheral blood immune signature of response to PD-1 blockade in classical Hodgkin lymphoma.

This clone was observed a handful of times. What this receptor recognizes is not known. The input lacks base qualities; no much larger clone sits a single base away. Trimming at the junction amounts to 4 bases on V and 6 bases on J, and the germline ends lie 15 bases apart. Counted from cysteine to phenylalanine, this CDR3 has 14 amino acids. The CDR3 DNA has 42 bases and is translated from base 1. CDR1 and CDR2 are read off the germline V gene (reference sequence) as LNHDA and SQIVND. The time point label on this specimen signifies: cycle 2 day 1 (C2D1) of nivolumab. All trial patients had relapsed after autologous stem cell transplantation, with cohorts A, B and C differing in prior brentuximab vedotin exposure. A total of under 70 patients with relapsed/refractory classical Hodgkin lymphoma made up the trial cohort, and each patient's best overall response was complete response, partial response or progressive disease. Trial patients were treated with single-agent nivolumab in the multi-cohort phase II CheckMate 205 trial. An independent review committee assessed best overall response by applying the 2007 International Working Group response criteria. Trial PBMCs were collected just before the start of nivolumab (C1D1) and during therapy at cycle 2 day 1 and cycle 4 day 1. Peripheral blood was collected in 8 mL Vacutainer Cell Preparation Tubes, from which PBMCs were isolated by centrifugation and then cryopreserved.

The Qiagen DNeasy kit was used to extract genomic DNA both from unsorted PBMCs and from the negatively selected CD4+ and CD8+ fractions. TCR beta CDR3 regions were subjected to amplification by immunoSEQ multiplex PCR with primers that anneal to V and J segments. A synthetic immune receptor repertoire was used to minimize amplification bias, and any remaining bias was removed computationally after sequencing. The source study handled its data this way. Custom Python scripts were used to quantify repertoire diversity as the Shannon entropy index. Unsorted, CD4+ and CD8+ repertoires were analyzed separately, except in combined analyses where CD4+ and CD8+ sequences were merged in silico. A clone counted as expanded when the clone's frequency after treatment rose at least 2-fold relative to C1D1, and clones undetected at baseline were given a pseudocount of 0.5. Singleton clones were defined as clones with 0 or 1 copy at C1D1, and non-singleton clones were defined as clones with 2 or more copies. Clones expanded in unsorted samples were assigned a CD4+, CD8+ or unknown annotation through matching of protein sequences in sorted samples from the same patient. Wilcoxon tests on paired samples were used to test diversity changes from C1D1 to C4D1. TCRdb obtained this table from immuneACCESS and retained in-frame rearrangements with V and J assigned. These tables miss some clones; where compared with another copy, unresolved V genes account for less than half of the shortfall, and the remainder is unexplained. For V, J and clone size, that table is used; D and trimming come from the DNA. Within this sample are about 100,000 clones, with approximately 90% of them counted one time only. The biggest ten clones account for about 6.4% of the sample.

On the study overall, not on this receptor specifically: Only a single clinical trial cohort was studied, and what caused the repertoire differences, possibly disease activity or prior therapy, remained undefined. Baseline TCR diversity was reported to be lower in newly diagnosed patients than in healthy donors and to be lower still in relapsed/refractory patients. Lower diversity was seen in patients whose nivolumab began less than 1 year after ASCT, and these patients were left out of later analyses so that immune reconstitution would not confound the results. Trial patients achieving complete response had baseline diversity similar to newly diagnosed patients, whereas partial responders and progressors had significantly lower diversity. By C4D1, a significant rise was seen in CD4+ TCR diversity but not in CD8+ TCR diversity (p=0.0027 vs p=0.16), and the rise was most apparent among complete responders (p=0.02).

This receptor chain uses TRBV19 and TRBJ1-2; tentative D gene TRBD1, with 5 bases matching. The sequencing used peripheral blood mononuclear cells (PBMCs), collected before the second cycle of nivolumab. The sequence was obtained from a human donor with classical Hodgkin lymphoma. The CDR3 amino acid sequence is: CASSTPWDEDGYTF. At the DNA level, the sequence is TGTGCCAGTAGTACCCCTTGGGACGAAGATGGCTACACCTTC.